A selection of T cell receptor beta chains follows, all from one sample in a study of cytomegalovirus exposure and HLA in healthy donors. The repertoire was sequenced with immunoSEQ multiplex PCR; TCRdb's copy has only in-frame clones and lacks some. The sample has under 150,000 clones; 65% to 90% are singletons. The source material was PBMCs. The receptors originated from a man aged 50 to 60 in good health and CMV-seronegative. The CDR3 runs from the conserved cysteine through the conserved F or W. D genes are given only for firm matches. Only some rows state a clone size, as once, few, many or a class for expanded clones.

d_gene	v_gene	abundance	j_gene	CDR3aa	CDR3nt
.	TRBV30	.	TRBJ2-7	CAWSVGQGPSEQYF	TGTGCCTGGAGTGTAGGGCAGGGCCCTAGCGAGCAGTACTTC
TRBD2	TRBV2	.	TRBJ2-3	CASGAGGTDTQYF	TGTGCCAGCGGGGCGGGGGGCACAGATACGCAGTATTTT
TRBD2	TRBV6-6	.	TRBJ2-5	CASSQPAGGQETQYF	TGTGCCAGCAGCCAGCCGGCGGGGGGCCAAGAGACCCAGTACTTC
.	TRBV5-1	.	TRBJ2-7	CASSPSFSYEQYF	TGCGCCAGCAGCCCCTCGTTCTCCTACGAGCAGTACTTC
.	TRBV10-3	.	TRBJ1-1	CAISSARLGSTEAFF	TGTGCCATCAGCTCGGCGCGACTCGGGAGCACTGAAGCTTTCTTT
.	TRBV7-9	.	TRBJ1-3	CASSLLEGEWRDTIYF	TGTGCCAGCAGCTTATTAGAGGGAGAGTGGAGGGACACCATATATTTT
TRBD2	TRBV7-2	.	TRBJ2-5	CASSSGTRVKTQYF	TGTGCCAGCAGCTCCGGGACTAGAGTGAAGACCCAGTACTTC
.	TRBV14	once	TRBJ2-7	CASSQDKGLLMHEQYF	TGTGCCAGCAGCCAAGATAAAGGACTATTGATGCACGAGCAGTACTTC
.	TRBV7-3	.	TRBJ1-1	CASSLRILGSEAFF	TGTGCCAGCAGCTTAAGAATACTAGGGTCTGAAGCTTTCTTT
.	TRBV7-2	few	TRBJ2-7	CASSPRVSHEQYF	TGTGCCAGCAGCCCTCGGGTCAGCCACGAGCAGTACTTC
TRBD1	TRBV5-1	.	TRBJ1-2	CASSPGSTGTGGIKNYGYTF	TGCGCCAGCAGCCCCGGGTCGACCGGGACAGGGGGCATCAAGAACTATGGCTACACCTTC
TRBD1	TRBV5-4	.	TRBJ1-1	CASSLSGGNTEAFF	TGTGCCAGCAGCTTGTCAGGGGGAAACACTGAAGCTTTCTTT
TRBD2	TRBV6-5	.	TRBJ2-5	CASTIGAGGEETQYF	TGTGCCAGCACGATTGGAGCGGGGGGGGAAGAGACCCAGTACTTC
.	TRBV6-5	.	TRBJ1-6	CASSYRGNSPLHF	TGTGCCAGCAGTTACCGAGGGAACTCACCCCTCCACTTT
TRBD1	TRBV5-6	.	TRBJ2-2	CASSSLTGRNTGELFF	TGTGCCAGCAGCTCCCTGACAGGGAGGAACACCGGGGAGCTGTTTTTT
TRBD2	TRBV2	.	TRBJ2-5	CAPGGESGETQYF	TGTGCCCCGGGGGGGGAATCAGGGGAGACCCAGTACTTC
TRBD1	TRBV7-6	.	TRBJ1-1	CASSLTGTYTEAFF	TGTGCCAGCAGCTTGACAGGGACCTACACTGAAGCTTTCTTT
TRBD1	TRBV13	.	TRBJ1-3	CASSPRQGSGTGNTIYF	TGTGCCAGCAGCCCCAGACAGGGATCGGGGACTGGAAACACCATATATTTT
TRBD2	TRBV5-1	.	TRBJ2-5	CASSSGLAGGPRETQYF	TGCGCCAGCAGCTCCGGACTAGCGGGGGGGCCGAGAGAGACCCAGTACTTC
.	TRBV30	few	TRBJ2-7	CAWSDRAYEQYF	TGTGCCTGGAGTGACAGGGCCTACGAGCAGTACTTC
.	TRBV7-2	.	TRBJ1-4	CASSLGSGQNEKLFF	TGTGCCAGCAGCTTAGGGTCGGGACAAAATGAAAAACTGTTTTTT
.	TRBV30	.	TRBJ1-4	CAWSVLVTNEKLFF	TGTGCCTGGAGTGTACTTGTAACTAATGAAAAACTGTTTTTT
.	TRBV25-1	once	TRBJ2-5	CASSELGVETQYF	TGTGCCAGCAGTGAATTAGGGGTCGAGACCCAGTACTTC
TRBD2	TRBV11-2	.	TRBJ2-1	CASRSREGRVNEQFF	TGTGCCAGCAGGTCTAGGGAGGGTCGGGTCAATGAGCAGTTCTTC
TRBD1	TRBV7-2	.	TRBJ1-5	CASSQHGTGGEQLQHF	TGTGCCAGCAGCCAACACGGGACAGGGGGCGAGCAGCTCCAGCATTTT
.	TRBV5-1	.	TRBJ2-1	CASSSVHTSYNEQFF	TGCGCCAGCAGCAGTGTACATACCTCCTACAATGAGCAGTTCTTC
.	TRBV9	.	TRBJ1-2	CASSVATGPGGYTF	TGTGCCAGCAGCGTAGCTACAGGACCAGGTGGCTACACCTTC
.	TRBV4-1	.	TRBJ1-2	CASSQVISGRGPYDGYTF	TGCGCCAGCAGCCAAGTAATCTCGGGCAGGGGCCCGTATGATGGCTACACCTTC
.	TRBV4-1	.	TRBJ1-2	CASSQTGSGNYGYTF	TGCGCCAGCAGCCAAACAGGTTCTGGGAACTATGGCTACACCTTC
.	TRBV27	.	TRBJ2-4	CASRSGSLAKNIQYF	TGTGCCAGCCGCTCAGGTTCTCTTGCCAAAAACATTCAGTACTTC
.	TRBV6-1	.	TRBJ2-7	CASSGSLAYEQYF	TGTGCCAGCAGTGGTTCGCTAGCATACGAGCAGTACTTC
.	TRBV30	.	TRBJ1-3	CAWSVQGGGNTIYF	TGTGCCTGGAGTGTCCAAGGGGGTGGAAACACCATATATTTT